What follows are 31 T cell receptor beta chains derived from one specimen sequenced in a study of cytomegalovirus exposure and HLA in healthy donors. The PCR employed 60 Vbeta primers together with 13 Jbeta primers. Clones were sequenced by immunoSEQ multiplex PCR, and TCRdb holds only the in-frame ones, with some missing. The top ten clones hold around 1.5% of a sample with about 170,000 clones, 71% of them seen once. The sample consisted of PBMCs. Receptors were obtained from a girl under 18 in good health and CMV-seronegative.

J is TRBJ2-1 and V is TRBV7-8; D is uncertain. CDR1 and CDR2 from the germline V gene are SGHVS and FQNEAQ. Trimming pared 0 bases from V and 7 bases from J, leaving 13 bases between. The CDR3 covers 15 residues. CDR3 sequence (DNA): TGTGCCAGCAGCTTAGCGGGCCTCAATGTTAATGAGCAGTTCTTC. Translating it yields CASSLAGLNVNEQFF.

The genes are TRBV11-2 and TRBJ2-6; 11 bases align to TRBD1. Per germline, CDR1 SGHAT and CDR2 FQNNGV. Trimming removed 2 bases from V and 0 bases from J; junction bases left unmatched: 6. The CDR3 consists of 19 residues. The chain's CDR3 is CASSLRGGQGVSGANVLTF. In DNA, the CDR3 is TGTGCCAGCAGCTTAAGGGGGGGACAGGGGGTCTCTGGGGCCAACGTCCTGACTTTC.

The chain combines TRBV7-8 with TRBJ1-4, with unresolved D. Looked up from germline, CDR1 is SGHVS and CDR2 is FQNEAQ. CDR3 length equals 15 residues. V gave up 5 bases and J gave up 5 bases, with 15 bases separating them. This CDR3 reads CASSPTPGINEKLFF. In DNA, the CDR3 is TGTGCCAGCAGCCCAACCCCGGGGATAAATGAAAAACTGTTTTTT. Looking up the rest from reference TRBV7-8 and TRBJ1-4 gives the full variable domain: GAGVSQSPRYKVAKRGQDVALRCDPISGHVSLFWYQQALGQGPEFLTYFQNEAQLDKSGLPSDRFFAERPEGSVSTLKIQRTQQEDSAVYLCASSPTPGINEKLFFGSGTQLSVL.

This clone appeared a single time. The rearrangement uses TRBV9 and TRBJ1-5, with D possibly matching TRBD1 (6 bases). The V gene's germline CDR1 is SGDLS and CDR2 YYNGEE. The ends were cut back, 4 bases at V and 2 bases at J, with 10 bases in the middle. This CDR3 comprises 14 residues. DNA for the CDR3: TGTGCCAGCAGCCTAGAGGGGGGCAATCAGCCCCAGCATTTT. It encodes CASSLEGGNQPQHF.

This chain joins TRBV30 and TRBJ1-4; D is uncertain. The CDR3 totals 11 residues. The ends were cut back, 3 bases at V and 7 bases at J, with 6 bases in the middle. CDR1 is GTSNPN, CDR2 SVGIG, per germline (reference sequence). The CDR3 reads CAWSFSEKLFF. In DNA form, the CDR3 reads TGTGCCTGGAGCTTCAGTGAAAAACTGTTTTTT.

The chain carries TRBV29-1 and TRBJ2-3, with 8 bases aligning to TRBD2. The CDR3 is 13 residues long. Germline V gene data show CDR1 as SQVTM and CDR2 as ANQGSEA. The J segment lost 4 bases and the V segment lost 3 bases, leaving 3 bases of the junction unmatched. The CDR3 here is CSVDRGGADTQYF. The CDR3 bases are TGCAGCGTTGACCGGGGGGGCGCAGATACGCAGTATTTT.

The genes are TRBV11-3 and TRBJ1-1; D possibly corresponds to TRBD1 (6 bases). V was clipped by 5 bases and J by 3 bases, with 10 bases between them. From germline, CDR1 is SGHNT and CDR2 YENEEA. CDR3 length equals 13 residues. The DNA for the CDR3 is TGTGCCAGCAGCACTGACAGGCACACTGAAGCTTTCTTT. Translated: CASSTDRHTEAFF.

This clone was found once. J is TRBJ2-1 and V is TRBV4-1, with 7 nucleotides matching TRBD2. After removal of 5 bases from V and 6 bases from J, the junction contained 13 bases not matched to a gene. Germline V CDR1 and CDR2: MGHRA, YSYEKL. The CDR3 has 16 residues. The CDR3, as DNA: TGCGCCAGCAGCGCCTGGGAGGAGCGGGGTCTCAATGAGCAGTTCTTC. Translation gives CASSAWEERGLNEQFF.

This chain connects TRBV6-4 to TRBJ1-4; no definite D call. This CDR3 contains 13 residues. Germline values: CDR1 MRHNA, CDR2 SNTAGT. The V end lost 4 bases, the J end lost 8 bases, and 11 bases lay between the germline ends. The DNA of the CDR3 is TGTGCCAGCAGTGCCCAAAGCGGGGAAAAACTGTTTTTT. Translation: CASSAQSGEKLFF.

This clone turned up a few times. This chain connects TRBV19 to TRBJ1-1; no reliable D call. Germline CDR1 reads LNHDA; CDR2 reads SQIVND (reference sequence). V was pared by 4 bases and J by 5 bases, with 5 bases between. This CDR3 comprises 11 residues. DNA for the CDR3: TGTGCCAGTAGTAAGAGGACTGAAGCTTTCTTT. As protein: CASSKRTEAFF. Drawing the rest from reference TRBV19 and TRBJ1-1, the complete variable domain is DGGITQSPKYLFRKEGQNVTLSCEQNLNHDAMYWYRQDPGQGLRLIYYSQIVNDFQKGDIAEGYSVSREKKESFPLTVTSAQKNPTAFYLCASSKRTEAFFGQGTRLTVV.

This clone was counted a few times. CDR3 amino acids: CASSPSPGVGLQETQYF. CDR3 sequence (DNA): TGTGCCAGCAGCCCCTCCCCTGGGGTGGGGCTCCAAGAGACCCAGTACTTC. J is TRBJ2-5 and V is TRBV7-2; D is perhaps TRBD1 (5 bases). The CDR3 spans 17 residues. The V and J ends lost 5 bases and 1 base respectively, with 20 bases between them. Germline assignment: CDR1 SGHTA and CDR2 FQGNSA.

The CDR3 sequence is CASSSLADNGEQYF. The CDR3 DNA reads as TGTGCCAGCAGTTCACTAGCGGACAATGGTGAGCAGTACTTC. This rearrangement joins TRBV27 to TRBJ2-7, with 8 positions matching TRBD2. V trimming: 4 bases; J trimming: 7 bases; junction bases outside the gene matches: 9. The CDR3 length is 14 residues. CDR1 MNHEY and CDR2 SMNVEV come from the germline V gene (reference sequence).

The CDR3 sequence is CASSFSAGLNTEAFF. The DNA for the CDR3 is TGTGCCAGCAGCTTTTCCGCGGGACTGAACACTGAAGCTTTCTTT. This chain links TRBV13 with TRBJ1-1; TRBD1 might be the D (5 bases). The CDR3 sequence is 15 residues long. The germline gives CDR1 PRHDT, CDR2 FYEKMQ (reference sequence). The V and J ends lost 3 bases and 0 bases respectively, with 11 bases between them. Together with reference TRBV13 and TRBJ1-1, the CDR3 gives the full variable domain: AAGVIQSPRHLIKEKRETATLKCYPIPRHDTVYWYQQGPGQDPQFLISFYEKMQSDKGSIPDRFSAQQFSDYHSELNMSSLELGDSALYFCASSFSAGLNTEAFFGQGTRLTVV.

The CDR3 is CASSIPRDTQYF. DNA of the CDR3: TGTGCCAGTAGTATCCCCAGGGATACGCAGTATTTT. The rearrangement joins TRBV19 to TRBJ2-3; D is unclear. Germline CDR1 and CDR2: LNHDA and SQIVND (reference sequence). This CDR3 comprises 12 residues. V was trimmed by 3 bases and J by 6 bases, leaving 7 bases between them.

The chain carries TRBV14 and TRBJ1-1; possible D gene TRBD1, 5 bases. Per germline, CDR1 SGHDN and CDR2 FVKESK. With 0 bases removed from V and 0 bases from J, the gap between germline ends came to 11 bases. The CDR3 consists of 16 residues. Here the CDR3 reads CASSQDWGRVNTEAFF. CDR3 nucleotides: TGTGCCAGCAGCCAAGATTGGGGCAGGGTGAACACTGAAGCTTTCTTT.

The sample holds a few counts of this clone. The CDR3 DNA reads as TGTGCCAGCTCACCACCGACTAGAGGTGAGCAGTTCTTC. It yields the protein CASSPPTRGEQFF. The gene calls are TRBV18 and TRBJ2-1, with TRBD2 as a possible D gene (6 bases). Germline V gene data show CDR1 as KGHSH and CDR2 as LQKENI. V shed 0 bases and J shed 9 bases, with 9 bases lying between them. The CDR3 sequence is 13 residues long. The full variable domain, completed using reference TRBV18 and TRBJ2-1, is NAGVMQNPRHLVRRRGQEARLRCSPMKGHSHVYWYRQLPEEGLKFMVYLQKENIIDESGMPKERFSAEFPKEGPSILRIQQVVRGDSAAYFCASSPPTRGEQFFGPGTRLTVL.

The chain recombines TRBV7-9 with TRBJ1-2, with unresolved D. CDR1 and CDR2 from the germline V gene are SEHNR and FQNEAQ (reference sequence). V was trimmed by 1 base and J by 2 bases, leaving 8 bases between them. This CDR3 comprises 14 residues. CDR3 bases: TGTGCCAGCAGCTTAGACAGAACGAACTATGGCTACACCTTC. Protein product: CASSLDRTNYGYTF. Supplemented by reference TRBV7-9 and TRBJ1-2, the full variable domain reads DTGVSQNPRHKITKRGQNVTFRCDPISEHNRLYWYRQTLGQGPEFLTYFQNEAQLEKSRLLSDRFSAERPKGSFSTLEIQRTEQGDSAMYLCASSLDRTNYGYTFGSGTRLTVV.

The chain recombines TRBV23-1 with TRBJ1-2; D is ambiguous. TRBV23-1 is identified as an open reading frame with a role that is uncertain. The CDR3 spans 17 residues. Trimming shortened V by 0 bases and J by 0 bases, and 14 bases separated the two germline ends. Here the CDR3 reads CASSQSWAIAANYGYTF. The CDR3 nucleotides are TGCGCCAGCAGTCAATCTTGGGCGATTGCTGCTAACTATGGCTACACCTTC.

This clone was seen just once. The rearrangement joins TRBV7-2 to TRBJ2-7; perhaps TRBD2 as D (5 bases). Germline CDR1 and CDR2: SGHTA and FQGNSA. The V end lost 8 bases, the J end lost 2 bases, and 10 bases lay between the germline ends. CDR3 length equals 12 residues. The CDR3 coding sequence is TGTGCCAGCTTGAGCGGTCCCTACGAGCAGTACTTC. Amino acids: CASLSGPYEQYF.

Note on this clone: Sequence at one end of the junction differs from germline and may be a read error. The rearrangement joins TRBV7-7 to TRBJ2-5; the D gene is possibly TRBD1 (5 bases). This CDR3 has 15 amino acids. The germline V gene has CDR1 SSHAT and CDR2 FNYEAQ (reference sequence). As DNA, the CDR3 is TGTGCTAGCAGCTTCCTAGACAGAAATCAAGAGACCCAGTACTTC. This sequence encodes CASSFLDRNQETQYF.

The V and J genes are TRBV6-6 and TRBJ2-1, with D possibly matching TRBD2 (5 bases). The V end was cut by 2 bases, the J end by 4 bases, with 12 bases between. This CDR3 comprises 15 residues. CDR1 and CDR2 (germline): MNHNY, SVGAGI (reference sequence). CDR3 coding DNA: TGTGCCAGCAGTTACGGGGAGACATTATACAATGAGCAGTTCTTC. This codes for CASSYGETLYNEQFF.

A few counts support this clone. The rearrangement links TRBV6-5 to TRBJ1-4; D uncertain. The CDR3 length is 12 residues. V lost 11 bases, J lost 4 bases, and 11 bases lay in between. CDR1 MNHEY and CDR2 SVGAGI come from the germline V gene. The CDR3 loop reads CASRSLNEKLFF. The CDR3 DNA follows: TGTGCCTCCCGGAGCCTTAATGAAAAACTGTTTTTT.

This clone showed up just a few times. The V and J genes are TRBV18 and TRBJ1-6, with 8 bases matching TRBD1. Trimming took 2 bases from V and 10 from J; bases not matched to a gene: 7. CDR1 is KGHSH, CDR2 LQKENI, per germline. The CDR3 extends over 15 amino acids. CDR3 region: CASSPAGQAESPLHF. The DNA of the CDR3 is TGTGCCAGCTCACCAGCGGGACAGGCGGAGTCACCCCTCCACTTT.

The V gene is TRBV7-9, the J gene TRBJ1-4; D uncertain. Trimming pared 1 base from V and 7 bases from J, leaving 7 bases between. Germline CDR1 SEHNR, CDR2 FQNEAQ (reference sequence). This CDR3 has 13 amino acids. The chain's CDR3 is CASSLGLSEKLFF. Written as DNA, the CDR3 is TGTGCCAGCAGCTTAGGGTTGAGTGAAAAACTGTTTTTT.

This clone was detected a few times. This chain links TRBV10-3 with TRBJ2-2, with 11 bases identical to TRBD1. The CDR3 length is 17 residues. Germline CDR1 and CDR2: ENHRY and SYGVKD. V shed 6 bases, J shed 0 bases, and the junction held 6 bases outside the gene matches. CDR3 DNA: TGTGCCATCAGGGGACAGGGGGTCTTTACGAACACCGGGGAGCTGTTTTTT. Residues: CAIRGQGVFTNTGELFF.

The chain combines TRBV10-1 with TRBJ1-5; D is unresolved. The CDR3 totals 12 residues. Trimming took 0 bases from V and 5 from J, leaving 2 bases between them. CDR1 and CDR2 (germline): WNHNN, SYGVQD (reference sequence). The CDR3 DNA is TGCGCCAGCAGTGAGTCCGATCAGCCCCAGCATTTT. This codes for CASSESDQPQHF.

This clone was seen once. The CDR3 loop reads CARSLGWGTGVTEAFF. The CDR3 nucleotides are TGTGCCAGAAGCTTGGGGTGGGGGACAGGGGTAACTGAAGCTTTCTTT. The rearrangement links TRBV5-3 to TRBJ1-1; 10 nucleotides align to TRBD1. TRBV5-3 belongs to the ORF category, with a function that is uncertain. The CDR3 is 16 residues long. With V trimmed by 0 bases and J by 5 bases, 7 bases remained unmatched.

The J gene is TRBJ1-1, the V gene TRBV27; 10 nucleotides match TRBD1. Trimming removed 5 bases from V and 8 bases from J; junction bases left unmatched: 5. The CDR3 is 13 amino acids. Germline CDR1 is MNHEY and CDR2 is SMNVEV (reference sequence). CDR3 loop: CASSIDRGLEAFF. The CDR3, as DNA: TGTGCCAGCAGTATCGACAGGGGGCTGGAAGCTTTCTTT.

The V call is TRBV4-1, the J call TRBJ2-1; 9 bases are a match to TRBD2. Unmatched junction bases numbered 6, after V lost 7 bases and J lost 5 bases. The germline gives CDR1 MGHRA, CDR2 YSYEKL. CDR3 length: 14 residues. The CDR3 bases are TGCGCCAGCACTGCGGGGGGGCTAAACAATGAGCAGTTCTTC. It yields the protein CASTAGGLNNEQFF.

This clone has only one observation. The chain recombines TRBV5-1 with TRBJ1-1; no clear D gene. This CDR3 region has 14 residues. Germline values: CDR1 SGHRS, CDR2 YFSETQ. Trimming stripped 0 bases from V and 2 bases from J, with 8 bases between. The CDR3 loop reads CASSLEAGNTEAFF. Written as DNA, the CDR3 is TGCGCCAGCAGCTTGGAGGCAGGCAACACTGAAGCTTTCTTT.

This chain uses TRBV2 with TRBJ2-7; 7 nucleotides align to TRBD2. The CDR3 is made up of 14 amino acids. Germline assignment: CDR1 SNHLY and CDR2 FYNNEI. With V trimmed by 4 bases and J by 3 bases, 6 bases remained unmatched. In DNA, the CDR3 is TGTGCCAGCAGTGGCGGGGCTAGCGGCTACGAGCAGTACTTC. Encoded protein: CASSGGASGYEQYF.